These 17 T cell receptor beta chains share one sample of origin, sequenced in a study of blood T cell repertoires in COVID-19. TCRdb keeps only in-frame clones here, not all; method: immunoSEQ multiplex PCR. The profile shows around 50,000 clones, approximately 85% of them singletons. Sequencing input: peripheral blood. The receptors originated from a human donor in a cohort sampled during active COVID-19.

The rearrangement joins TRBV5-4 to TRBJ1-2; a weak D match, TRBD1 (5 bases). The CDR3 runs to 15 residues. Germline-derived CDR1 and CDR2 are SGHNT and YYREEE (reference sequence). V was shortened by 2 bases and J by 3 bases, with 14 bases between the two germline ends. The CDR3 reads CASSLSQGYDYGYTF. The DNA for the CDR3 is TGTGCCAGCAGCTTATCCCAGGGTTACGACTATGGCTACACCTTC.

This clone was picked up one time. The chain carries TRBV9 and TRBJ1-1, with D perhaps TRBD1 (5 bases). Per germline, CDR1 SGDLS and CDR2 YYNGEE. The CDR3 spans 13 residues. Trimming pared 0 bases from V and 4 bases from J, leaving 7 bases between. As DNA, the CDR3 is TGTGCCAGCAGCGTAGCAGGGTTCACTGAAGCTTTCTTT. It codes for CASSVAGFTEAFF.

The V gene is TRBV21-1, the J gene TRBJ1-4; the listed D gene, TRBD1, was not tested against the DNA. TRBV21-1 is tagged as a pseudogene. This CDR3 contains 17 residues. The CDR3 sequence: CASSLENTGTGNEKLFF. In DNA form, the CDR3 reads TGTGCCAGCAGCCTTGAGAACACCGGGACAGGGAATGAAAAACTGTTTTTT.

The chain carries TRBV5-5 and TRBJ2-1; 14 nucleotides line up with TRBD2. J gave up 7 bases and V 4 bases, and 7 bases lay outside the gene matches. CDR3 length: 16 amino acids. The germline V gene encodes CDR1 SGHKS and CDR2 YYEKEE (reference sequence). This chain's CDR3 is CASSTGTSGSVNEQFF. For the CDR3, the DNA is TGTGCCAGCAGCACTGGGACTAGCGGGAGTGTGAATGAGCAGTTCTTC.

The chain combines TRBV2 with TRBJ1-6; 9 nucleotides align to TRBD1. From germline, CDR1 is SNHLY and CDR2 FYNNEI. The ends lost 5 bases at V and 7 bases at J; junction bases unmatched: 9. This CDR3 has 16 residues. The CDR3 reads CASSRDREISNSPLHF. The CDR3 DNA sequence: TGTGCCAGCAGTCGGGACAGGGAGATCTCGAATTCACCCCTCCACTTT. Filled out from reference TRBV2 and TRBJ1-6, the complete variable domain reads EPEVTQTPSHQVTQMGQEVILRCVPISNHLYFYWYRQILGQKVEFLVSFYNNEISEKSEIFDDQFSVERPDGSNFTLKIRSTKLEDSAMYFCASSRDREISNSPLHFGNGTRLTVT.

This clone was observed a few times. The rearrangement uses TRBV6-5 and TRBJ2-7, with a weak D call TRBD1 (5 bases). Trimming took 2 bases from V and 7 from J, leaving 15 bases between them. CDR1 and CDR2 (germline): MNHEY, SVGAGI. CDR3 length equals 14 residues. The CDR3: CASSYARNQGEQYF. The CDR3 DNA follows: TGTGCCAGCAGTTACGCCAGGAACCAGGGAGAGCAGTACTTC.

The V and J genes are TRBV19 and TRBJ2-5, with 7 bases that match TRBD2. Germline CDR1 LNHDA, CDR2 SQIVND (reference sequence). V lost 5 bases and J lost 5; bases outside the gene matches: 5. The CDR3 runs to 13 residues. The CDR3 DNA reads TGTGCCAGTAGTTCTGGGAGGGCGGAGACCCAGTACTTC. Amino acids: CASSSGRAETQYF.

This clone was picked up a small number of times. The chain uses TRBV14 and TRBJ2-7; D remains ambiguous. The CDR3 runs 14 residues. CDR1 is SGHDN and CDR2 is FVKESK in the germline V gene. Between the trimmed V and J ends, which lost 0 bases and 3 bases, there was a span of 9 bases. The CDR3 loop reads CASSQDRQNYEQYF. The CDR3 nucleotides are TGTGCCAGCAGCCAAGATCGACAAAACTACGAGCAGTACTTC.

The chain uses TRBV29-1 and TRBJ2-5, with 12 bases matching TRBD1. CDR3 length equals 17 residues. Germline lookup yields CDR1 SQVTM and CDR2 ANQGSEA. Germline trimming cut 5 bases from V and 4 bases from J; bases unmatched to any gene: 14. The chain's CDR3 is CSVPAGTGGFVAETQYF. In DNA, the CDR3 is TGCAGCGTTCCAGCCGGGACAGGGGGCTTCGTGGCAGAGACCCAGTACTTC.

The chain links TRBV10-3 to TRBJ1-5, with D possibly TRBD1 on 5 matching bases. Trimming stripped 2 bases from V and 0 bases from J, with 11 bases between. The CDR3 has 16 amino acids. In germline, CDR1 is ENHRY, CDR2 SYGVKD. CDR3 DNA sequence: TGTGCCATCAGTGAGGCAGGGTTTTCTAGCAATCAGCCCCAGCATTTT. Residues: CAISEAGFSSNQPQHF.

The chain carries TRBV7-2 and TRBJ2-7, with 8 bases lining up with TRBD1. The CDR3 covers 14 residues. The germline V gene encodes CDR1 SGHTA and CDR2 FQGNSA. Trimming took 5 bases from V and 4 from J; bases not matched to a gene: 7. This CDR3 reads CASSARQGTYEQYF. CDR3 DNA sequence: TGTGCCAGCAGCGCGCGACAGGGGACGTACGAGCAGTACTTC.

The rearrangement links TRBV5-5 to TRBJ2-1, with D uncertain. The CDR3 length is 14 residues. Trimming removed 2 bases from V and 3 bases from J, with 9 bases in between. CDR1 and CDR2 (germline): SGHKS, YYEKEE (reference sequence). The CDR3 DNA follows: TGTGCCAGCAGCTTAAGCGTGGGCTACAATGAGCAGTTCTTC. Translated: CASSLSVGYNEQFF.

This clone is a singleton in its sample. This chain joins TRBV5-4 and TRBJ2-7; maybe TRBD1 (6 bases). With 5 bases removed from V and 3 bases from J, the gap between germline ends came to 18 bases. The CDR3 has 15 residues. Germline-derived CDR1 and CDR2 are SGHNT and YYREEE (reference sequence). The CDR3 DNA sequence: TGTGCCAGCAGTTCCTCCGCCGGGACATACTACGAGCAGTACTTC. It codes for CASSSSAGTYYEQYF.

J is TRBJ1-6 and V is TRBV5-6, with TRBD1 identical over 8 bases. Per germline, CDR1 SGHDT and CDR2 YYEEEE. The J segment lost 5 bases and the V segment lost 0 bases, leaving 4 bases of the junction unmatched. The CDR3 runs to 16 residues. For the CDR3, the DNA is TGTGCCAGCAGCTTGGGCAGGGGGCATCATAATTCACCCCTCCACTTT. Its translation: CASSLGRGHHNSPLHF.

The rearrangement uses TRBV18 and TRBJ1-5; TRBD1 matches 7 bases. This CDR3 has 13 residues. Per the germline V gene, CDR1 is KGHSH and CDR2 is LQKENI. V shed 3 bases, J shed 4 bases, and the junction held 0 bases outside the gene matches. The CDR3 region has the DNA TGTGCCAGCTCACCCAGGGGGAATCAGCCCCAGCATTTT. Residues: CASSPRGNQPQHF.

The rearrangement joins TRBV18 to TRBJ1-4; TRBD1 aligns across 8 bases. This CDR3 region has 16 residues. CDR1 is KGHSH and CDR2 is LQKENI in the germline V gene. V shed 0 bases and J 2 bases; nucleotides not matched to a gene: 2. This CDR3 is CASSPPSGGTNEKLFF. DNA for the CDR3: TGTGCCAGCTCACCACCGTCAGGGGGCACTAATGAAAAACTGTTTTTT.

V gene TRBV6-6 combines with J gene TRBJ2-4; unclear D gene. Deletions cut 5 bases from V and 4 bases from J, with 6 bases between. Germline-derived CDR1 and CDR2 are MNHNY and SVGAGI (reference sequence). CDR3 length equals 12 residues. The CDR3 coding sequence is TGTGCCAGCAGTCGACCTAAAAACATTCAGTACTTC. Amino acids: CASSRPKNIQYF.